Below are 29 T cell receptor beta chains sequenced from a single sample in a study of blood T cell repertoires in COVID-19 (dated by TCRdb to about 2020). Libraries came from the immunoSEQ multiplex PCR assay. The table comes from immuneACCESS by way of TCRdb, which keeps in-frame sequences with V and J called. Part of the clones is missing from these tables; in studies checked, under half for an unresolved V gene and the rest for unknown reasons. The sample data list about 350,000 clones, and around 87% of these were observed just once. Roughly 5.2% of the sample comes from the top ten. The sample comprised PBMCs or T cells enriched from blood (not recorded which). All receptors derive from a woman aged 25 to 39 who had recovered from COVID-19.

This chain joins TRBV3-1 (or the pseudogene TRBV3-2) and TRBJ2-7; 9 bases are a match to TRBD2. The V gene end was trimmed by 4 bases and the J gene end by 1 base; junction bases not matched to a gene: 5. This CDR3 comprises 15 residues. The germline gives CDR1 LGHDT, CDR2 YNNKEL (reference sequence). The CDR3 coding sequence is TGTGCCAGCAGCCCAGCGGGGGGAATGTCCTACGAGCAGTACTTC. Translation: CASSPAGGMSYEQYF.

The CDR3, as DNA: TGTGCCTGGAGTGGAGAAGTAGAGACCGGGGAGCTGTTTTTT. The encoded protein is CAWSGEVETGELFF. The chain is built from TRBV30 and TRBJ2-2; no reliable D call. With 1 base removed from V and 5 bases from J, the gap between germline ends came to 11 bases. Germline V gene lookup returns CDR1 GTSNPN and CDR2 SVGIG (reference sequence). There are 14 residues in the CDR3.

The table lists this clone with a few counts. The rearrangement uses TRBV19 and TRBJ1-5; 8 bases map to TRBD1. Trimming removed 4 bases from V and 3 bases from J; junction bases left unmatched: 5. This CDR3 spans 15 amino acids. The germline gives CDR1 LNHDA, CDR2 SQIVND (reference sequence). CDR3 DNA: TGTGCCAGTAGTAGCGGACAGGGCCCCAATCAGCCCCAGCATTTT. This gives the protein CASSSGQGPNQPQHF.

The chain is built from TRBV18 and TRBJ1-1; a possible D gene is TRBD1 (5 bases). Germline CDR1 is KGHSH and CDR2 is LQKENI. V was clipped by 0 bases and J by 2 bases, with 13 bases between them. CDR3 size: 16 residues. DNA for the CDR3: TGTGCCAGCTCACCACCGGGGAGGGGAGAAAACACTGAAGCTTTCTTT. It codes for CASSPPGRGENTEAFF.

This clone appeared a single time. One junction end does not reproduce the germline sequence, and a read error may be involved. The V gene is TRBV20-1, the J gene TRBJ2-7, with 7 positions matching TRBD1. There are 15 residues in the CDR3. Per germline, CDR1 DFQATT and CDR2 SNEGSKA (reference sequence). DNA of the CDR3: TGCAGTGCTAGTGTCCCAGGACAGGTTAATGCCGGTACGCACTTC. This sequence encodes CSASVPGQVNAGTHF.

This chain links TRBV3-1 (or the pseudogene TRBV3-2) with TRBJ2-1; possibly TRBD2 for D (6 bases). The CDR3 loop spans 15 amino acids. The germline gives CDR1 LGHDT, CDR2 YNNKEL (reference sequence). V was pared by 1 base and J by 0 bases, with 7 bases between. As DNA, the CDR3 is TGTGCCAGCAGCCAAGGGGGACTCTCCTACAATGAGCAGTTCTTC. Protein: CASSQGGLSYNEQFF.

The J gene is TRBJ2-6, the V gene TRBV11-3, with 15 bases lining up with TRBD2. The trim removed 4 bases at V and 0 bases at J, leaving 4 bases unmatched. Germline lookup yields CDR1 SGHNT and CDR2 YENEEA. CDR3 length: 19 amino acids. The CDR3 spells CASSSGTSGGSSGANVLTF. As DNA, the CDR3 is TGTGCCAGCAGCTCCGGGACTAGCGGGGGGAGCTCTGGGGCCAACGTCCTGACTTTC.

This clone showed up just a few times. V and J are TRBV18 and TRBJ1-6, with TRBD1 matching over 7 bases. V shed 5 bases, J shed 3 bases, and the junction held 4 bases outside the gene matches. This CDR3 region has 15 residues. The V gene's germline CDR1 is KGHSH and CDR2 LQKENI. The CDR3 protein is CASSFGTVYNSPLHF. The CDR3 DNA reads as TGTGCCAGCTCATTTGGGACAGTCTATAATTCACCCCTCCACTTT.

This clone has a handful of counts. The chain recombines TRBV21-1 with TRBJ1-2. TRBV21-1 is marked as a pseudogene. The CDR3 extends over 15 amino acids. CDR3 sequence (DNA): TGTGCCAGCAGCAAAGGGGGGGGCGCTAGCTATGGCTACACCTTC. Its translation: CASSKGGGASYGYTF.

The chain recombines TRBV4-3 with TRBJ2-2; D is perhaps TRBD1 (5 bases). The V end lost 1 base, the J end lost 3 bases, and 15 bases lay between the germline ends. Germline-derived CDR1 and CDR2 are LGHNA and YSLEER. This CDR3 is 17 amino acids long. The CDR3 spells CASSQVSAGPYTGELFF. Here the CDR3 DNA reads TGCGCCAGCAGCCAAGTGTCGGCAGGGCCGTACACCGGGGAGCTGTTTTTT.

V is TRBV4-1 and J is TRBJ2-5; D is perhaps TRBD1 (5 bases). Germline assignment: CDR1 MGHRA and CDR2 YSYEKL. V was cut by 4 bases and J by 5 bases, with 14 bases left in between. This CDR3 comprises 14 residues. CDR3 region: CASSPRVGEETQYF. The CDR3 DNA reads TGCGCCAGCAGCCCCAGGGTAGGCGAGGAGACCCAGTACTTC.

The rearrangement uses TRBV18 and TRBJ2-2, with 8 nucleotides matching TRBD2. The junction had 1 base not matched to a gene; V was cut back by 1 base and J by 3 bases. This CDR3 has 15 amino acids. Germline CDR1 KGHSH, CDR2 LQKENI. Written as DNA, the CDR3 is TGTGCCAGCTCACCACTAGCGGGGTACACCGGGGAGCTGTTTTTT. Its protein product is CASSPLAGYTGELFF.

The chain joins TRBV4-1 to TRBJ1-1, with D possibly matching TRBD1 (6 bases). Germline V gene sequence: CDR1 MGHRA, CDR2 YSYEKL. V was shortened by 1 base and J by 1 base, with 10 bases between the two germline ends. This CDR3 is 15 amino acids long. The CDR3 DNA reads TGCGCCAGCAGCCAAGGGCGGGGGGCGAACACTGAAGCTTTCTTT. This codes for CASSQGRGANTEAFF.

The chain employs TRBV5-5 and TRBJ2-3, with a possible D match to TRBD2 (5 bases). The CDR3 covers 14 residues. Deletions cut 1 base from V and 1 base from J, with 7 bases between. CDR1 is SGHKS, CDR2 YYEKEE, per germline (reference sequence). CDR3 in amino acids: CASSLYSGTDTQYF. CDR3 bases: TGTGCCAGCAGCTTGTATAGCGGCACAGATACGCAGTATTTT. Full variable domain (rest looked up from reference TRBV5-5 and TRBJ2-3): DAGVTQSPTHLIKTRGQQVTLRCSPISGHKSVSWYQQVLGQGPQFIFQYYEKEERGRGNFPDRFSARQFPNYSSELNVNALLLGDSALYLCASSLYSGTDTQYFGPGTRLTVL.

In its sample, this clone was seen once. The gene calls are TRBV27 and TRBJ1-2; D perhaps matches TRBD1 (5 bases). With 2 bases removed from V and 0 bases from J, the gap between germline ends came to 16 bases. This CDR3 contains 17 residues. Germline CDR1 and CDR2: MNHEY and SMNVEV (reference sequence). CDR3 residues: CASSLGPRGVANYGYTF. Here the CDR3 DNA reads TGTGCCAGCAGTTTAGGCCCTCGGGGGGTTGCTAACTATGGCTACACCTTC.

The chain joins TRBV4-3 to TRBJ2-2; possible D gene TRBD2, 7 bases. This CDR3 contains 16 residues. The germline V gene encodes CDR1 LGHNA and CDR2 YSLEER. Between the trimmed V and J ends, which lost 3 bases and 5 bases, there was a span of 16 bases. CDR3 bases: TGCGCCAGCAGCCATACCCGGGGGGCTGGGACCGGGGAGCTGTTTTTT. It encodes CASSHTRGAGTGELFF.

This chain uses TRBV28 with TRBJ1-4, with TRBD1 as a possible D gene (5 bases). CDR3 length equals 17 residues. The V end lost 2 bases, the J end lost 0 bases, and 13 bases lay between the germline ends. Germline CDR1 is MDHEN and CDR2 is SYDVKM. The DNA of the CDR3 is TGTGCCAGCAGTTTAATAGCAGGGTTTGCAACTAATGAAAAACTGTTTTTT. Translating it yields CASSLIAGFATNEKLFF.

The chain combines TRBV13 with TRBJ2-7; perhaps TRBD2 as D (6 bases). The CDR3 is 14 residues long. With 3 bases removed from V and 3 bases from J, the gap between germline ends came to 12 bases. CDR1 PRHDT and CDR2 FYEKMQ come from the germline V gene (reference sequence). The CDR3 spells CASSLGREDYEQYF. CDR3 DNA: TGTGCCAGCAGCTTGGGCAGGGAGGACTACGAGCAGTACTTC.

V gene TRBV19 combines with J gene TRBJ2-1; D may be TRBD1 (6 bases). The CDR3 has 14 amino acids. Germline V CDR1 and CDR2: LNHDA, SQIVND (reference sequence). V gave up 7 bases and J gave up 7 bases, with 17 bases separating them. CDR3 DNA: TGTGCCAGTACAGGGGTCCTGACGGGGAATGAGCAGTTCTTC. It yields the protein CASTGVLTGNEQFF. The whole variable domain, remainder taken from reference TRBV19 and TRBJ2-1, is DGGITQSPKYLFRKEGQNVTLSCEQNLNHDAMYWYRQDPGQGLRLIYYSQIVNDFQKGDIAEGYSVSREKKESFPLTVTSAQKNPTAFYLCASTGVLTGNEQFFGPGTRLTVL.

V and J are TRBV7-3 and TRBJ2-1; possible D gene TRBD2, 7 bases. Germline V gene sequence: CDR1 SGHTA, CDR2 FQGTGA. Deletions cut 8 bases from V and 7 bases from J, with 18 bases between. The CDR3 covers 14 residues. DNA of the CDR3: TGTGCCAGCGCCTCGGGGGGCCTGAGTAATGAGCAGTTCTTC. Residues: CASASGGLSNEQFF. The entire variable domain, with the rest obtained from reference TRBV7-3 and TRBJ2-1, is as follows: GAGVSQTPSNKVTEKGKYVELRCDPISGHTALYWYRQSLGQGPEFLIYFQGTGAADDSGLPNDRFFAVRPEGSVSTLKIQRTERGDSAVYLCASASGGLSNEQFFGPGTRLTVL.

V and J are TRBV7-2 and TRBJ2-1, with TRBD2 identical over 7 bases. Germline CDR1 and CDR2: SGHTA and FQGNSA. The ends lost 5 bases at V and 7 bases at J; junction bases unmatched: 5. CDR3 length: 13 amino acids. The CDR3 nucleotides are TGTGCCAGCAGCGGGGGGAGGGGAAATGAGCAGTTCTTC. The encoded protein is CASSGGRGNEQFF.

This chain links TRBV5-1 with TRBJ1-5; possible D gene TRBD1, 6 bases. Germline CDR1 is SGHRS and CDR2 is YFSETQ. The length of the CDR3 is 17 residues. Trimming removed 1 base from V and 2 bases from J, with 16 bases in between. In DNA form, the CDR3 reads TGCGCCAGCAGCTTGATTTTACAGGGTATTGGCAATCAGCCCCAGCATTTT. Translation: CASSLILQGIGNQPQHF.

The chain links TRBV7-9 to TRBJ1-2; perhaps TRBD1 as D (5 bases). Germline CDR1 and CDR2: SEHNR and FQNEAQ (reference sequence). Trimming cost V 6 bases and J 3 bases, with 11 bases left between them. This CDR3 comprises 13 residues. The CDR3 region has the DNA TGTGCCAGCAGAATCGACAGAGACTATGGCTACACCTTC. Translated: CASRIDRDYGYTF.

The chain employs TRBV19 and TRBJ1-6; no clear D gene. Germline V gene lookup returns CDR1 LNHDA and CDR2 SQIVND (reference sequence). V dropped 3 bases and J dropped 0 bases, with 12 bases sitting between them. This CDR3 region has 17 residues. CDR3 in amino acids: CASSILAGSSYNSPLHF. Here the CDR3 DNA reads TGTGCCAGTAGTATCTTGGCAGGTAGCTCCTATAATTCACCCCTCCACTTT.

V and J are TRBV30 and TRBJ1-2, with D possibly matching TRBD1 (5 bases). Germline CDR1 and CDR2: GTSNPN and SVGIG (reference sequence). V was shortened by 0 bases and J by 8 bases, with 19 bases between the two germline ends. This CDR3 has 15 residues. The CDR3 region is CAWSVRGGVLSGYTF. In DNA form, the CDR3 reads TGTGCCTGGAGTGTACGGGGGGGAGTACTGTCGGGCTACACCTTC.

Points on this clone: Other DNA sequences of this sample code for an identical CDR3. The chain employs TRBV12-3 or TRBV12-4 and TRBJ1-1; D ambiguous. V gave up 3 bases and J gave up 4 bases, with 9 bases separating them. The CDR3 extends over 13 amino acids. Here the CDR3 DNA reads TGTGCCAGCAGTTTTGGAGTTGGCACTGAAGCTTTCTTT. It codes for CASSFGVGTEAFF.

Only a few counts were recorded for this clone. The rearrangement links TRBV4-2 to TRBJ2-1, with D unresolved. This CDR3 comprises 12 residues. The germline CDR1 and CDR2 sequences are LGHNA and YNFKEQ. Trimming cost V 3 bases and J 5 bases, with 5 bases left between them. The CDR3 loop is CASSQGDNEQFF. The CDR3 DNA follows: TGTGCCAGCAGCCAGGGCGACAATGAGCAGTTCTTC.

V usage is TRBV25-1 and J usage is TRBJ1-6; no reliable D call. The germline CDR1 and CDR2 sequences are MGHDK and SYGVNS. V lost 1 base to trimming and J lost 4 bases, with 5 bases between them. CDR3 length: 14 residues. CDR3 in amino acids: CASSEFPYNSPLHF. As DNA, the CDR3 is TGTGCCAGCAGTGAATTCCCGTATAATTCACCCCTCCACTTT.

The chain has TRBV18 and TRBJ1-6, with a tentative D call TRBD1 (6 bases). The V gene's germline CDR1 is KGHSH and CDR2 LQKENI. This CDR3 is built from 16 residues. Between the trimmed V and J ends, which lost 6 bases and 9 bases, there was a span of 21 bases. The CDR3 DNA sequence: TGTGCCAGCTCGTCGTTTACAGGGTCTAGCCCTTCACCCCTCCACTTT. This codes for CASSSFTGSSPSPLHF.